This TCR beta chain appears in the sequencing data of a study of spatial heterogeneity in lung cancer. In the study overall: Compared with alpha-chain sequences, beta-chain sequences were consistently detected in greater numbers.

Time point meaning: sample taken at primary tumor resection. Patients with untreated early-stage non-small cell lung cancer, numbering 55 to 80, were the donors. Unsorted samples of tumor, nontumor lung or frozen PBMC had their whole RNA sequenced. Overall study results and limits: Tumor mutation count correlated with how many alpha and beta TCRs expanded intratumorally.

In its sample, this clonotype is medium-sized. Its antigen is unknown. On each TCR cDNA molecule, a unique molecular identifier was present. One entry per CDR3 protein, called by TCRdb with MiXCR from the 5' RACE reads. The data show approximately 11,000 distinct CDR3 sequences, 4% to 6% seen once. This CDR3 has 13 residues. Germline CDR1 and CDR2: MNHEY and SVGAGI. Trimming shortened V by 2 bases and J by 4 bases, and 8 bases separated the two germline ends. The sequences come from lung tumor tissue, collected at surgery. The chain is built from TRBV6-5 and TRBJ1-1; D is unclear. This receptor was obtained from a male donor with early-stage non-small cell lung cancer. CDR3 nucleotides: TGTGCCAGCAGTTACGGAGGAGGCACTGAAGCTTTCTTT. Translated: CASSYGGGTEAFF.